One sample yielded the 23 T cell receptor beta chains listed below, sequenced in a study of blood T cell repertoires in COVID-19 (dated by TCRdb to about 2020). Library method: the immunoSEQ multiplex PCR assay. The source is immuneACCESS, and TCRdb retained only in-frame sequences with V and J called. Part of the clones is not carried over; for the studies checked, unresolved V genes explain less than half of this, and the remainder is unexplained. In this sample the table shows fewer than 200,000 clones, approximately 86% of which occur a single time. Clones ranked in the top ten supply 7% to 10% of the sample. The sequenced material came from peripheral blood. The receptors here all came from a man aged 45-65 years with active or convalescent COVID-19.

The genes are TRBV28 and TRBJ1-2; tentatively, D is TRBD1 (6 bases). Germline lookup yields CDR1 MDHEN and CDR2 SYDVKM. The CDR3 is 16 residues long. Between the trimmed V and J ends, which lost 5 bases and 2 bases, there was a span of 18 bases. The CDR3 coding sequence is TGTGCCAGCAGTGAGGCGGGGGGCCGAACCAACTATGGCTACACCTTC. Protein product: CASSEAGGRTNYGYTF.

DNA for the CDR3: TGCAGCGTCACGACAGGGGGACAGCCCCAGCATTTT. Protein sequence: CSVTTGGQPQHF. V usage is TRBV29-1 and J usage is TRBJ1-5, with 9 nucleotides matching TRBD1. The CDR3 consists of 12 residues. Germline CDR1 and CDR2: SQVTM and ANQGSEA. V gave up 6 bases and J gave up 7 bases; unmatched junction bases: 4.

This rearrangement joins TRBV27 to TRBJ2-7; D is possibly TRBD2 (6 bases). CDR1 is MNHEY and CDR2 is SMNVEV in the germline V gene (reference sequence). The CDR3 length is 13 residues. Trimming cost V 2 bases and J 5 bases, with 10 bases left between them. CDR3 bases: TGTGCCAGCAGTTTACGGGACTGGCACGAGCAGTACTTC. Protein: CASSLRDWHEQYF.

The chain joins TRBV5-1 to TRBJ2-7; 8 bases are a match to TRBD1. The J segment lost 2 bases and the V segment lost 0 bases, leaving 4 bases of the junction unmatched. This CDR3 has 15 residues. In germline, CDR1 is SGHRS, CDR2 YFSETQ. The CDR3 here is CASSLGGQATYEQYF. The DNA of the CDR3 is TGCGCCAGCAGCTTGGGGGGACAGGCGACCTACGAGCAGTACTTC.

This chain uses TRBV7-2 with TRBJ1-1; D uncertain. The V end lost 5 bases, the J end lost 5 bases, and 15 bases lay between the germline ends. CDR3 length equals 14 residues. Per the germline V gene, CDR1 is SGHTA and CDR2 is FQGNSA. CDR3 sequence reads: CASSLSGGLTEAFF. The CDR3 DNA reads as TGTGCCAGCAGCCTCTCCGGAGGGTTGACTGAAGCTTTCTTT.

The V and J genes are TRBV30 and TRBJ1-2, with D tentatively TRBD1 (5 bases). Trimming shortened V by 4 bases and J by 4 bases, and 10 bases separated the two germline ends. CDR1 GTSNPN and CDR2 SVGIG come from the germline V gene (reference sequence). CDR3 length: 12 amino acids. The CDR3 DNA is TGTGCCTGGATTAACAGGAGCTATGGCTACACCTTC. It encodes CAWINRSYGYTF.

J is TRBJ2-1 and V is TRBV18, with TRBD1 as a possible D gene (6 bases). V gave up 6 bases and J gave up 6 bases, with 15 bases separating them. Germline V gives CDR1 KGHSH, CDR2 LQKENI. This CDR3 comprises 14 residues. This chain's CDR3 is CASSHKQGSNEQFF. In DNA form, the CDR3 reads TGTGCCAGCTCTCATAAACAGGGTTCCAATGAGCAGTTCTTC.

This chain uses TRBV14 with TRBJ2-7; the match to TRBD1 covers 10 bases. Per germline, CDR1 SGHDN and CDR2 FVKESK. J lost 3 bases, V lost 1 base, and 3 bases had no gene match. The CDR3 length is 15 residues. The chain's CDR3 is CASSQGGQGIYEQYF. The CDR3 coding sequence is TGTGCCAGCAGCCAAGGGGGACAGGGGATCTACGAGCAGTACTTC.

This clone showed up just once. The genes are TRBV4-2 and TRBJ1-5; D is possibly TRBD1 (6 bases). Between the trimmed V and J ends, which lost 0 bases and 1 base, there was a span of 10 bases. The length of the CDR3 is 16 residues. CDR1 and CDR2 from the germline V gene are LGHNA and YNFKEQ. The CDR3 coding sequence is TGTGCCAGCAGCCAAGATGGGGGCGGCAGCAATCAGCCCCAGCATTTT. Protein product: CASSQDGGGSNQPQHF.

The chain links TRBV25-1 to TRBJ1-2, with 10 bases identical to TRBD1. V was clipped by 2 bases and J by 4 bases; unmatched bases: 7. The CDR3 has 16 residues. Germline V gene lookup returns CDR1 MGHDK and CDR2 SYGVNS. CDR3 DNA sequence: TGTGCCAGCAGTGAAGGGACAGGGGATGTCGCCTATGGCTACACCTTC. It is translated as CASSEGTGDVAYGYTF.

The V and J genes are TRBV15 and TRBJ1-2, with TRBD1 as a possible D gene (5 bases). The CDR3 consists of 14 residues. CDR1 is LNHNV and CDR2 is YYDKDF in the germline V gene (reference sequence). Trimming removed 0 bases at V and 8 bases at J, with 13 bases between. The CDR3 loop reads CATSRDKGTGGYTF. CDR3 DNA sequence: TGTGCCACCAGCAGAGACAAGGGTACAGGCGGCTACACCTTC.

J is TRBJ1-6 and V is TRBV19; D is perhaps TRBD1 (6 bases). Germline-derived CDR1 and CDR2 are LNHDA and SQIVND (reference sequence). The CDR3 totals 15 residues. Trimming pared 3 bases from V and 6 bases from J, leaving 12 bases between. DNA for the CDR3: TGTGCCAGTAGTATGCAGGGGCTGGTTAATTCACCCCTCCACTTT. This gives the protein CASSMQGLVNSPLHF.

The rearrangement uses TRBV24-1 and TRBJ2-3; TRBD2 agrees at 11 bases. The CDR3 has 17 residues. In germline, CDR1 is KGHDR, CDR2 SFDVKD. After removal of 4 bases from V and 3 bases from J, the junction contained 8 bases not matched to a gene. The CDR3 DNA reads as TGTGCCACCAGTGAAGTTAGCGGGGGGGCCAGTACAGATACGCAGTATTTT. This gives the protein CATSEVSGGASTDTQYF.

CDR3 protein: CASGSQGHINSPLHF. CDR3 sequence (DNA): TGTGCTAGTGGTTCCCAAGGACATATTAATTCACCCCTCCACTTT. The J gene is TRBJ1-6, the V gene TRBV12-5; tentative D call: TRBD1 (5 bases). V was trimmed by 4 bases and J by 6 bases, leaving 13 bases between them. CDR1 and CDR2 (germline): LGHNT, FRNRAP. The CDR3 spans 15 residues.

The chain is built from TRBV5-1 and TRBJ2-1, with 13 bases aligning to TRBD2. The ends lost 0 bases at V and 9 bases at J; junction bases unmatched: 9. CDR3 length: 17 amino acids. Germline V CDR1 and CDR2: SGHRS, YFSETQ. This CDR3 reads CASSLASGLAGPGEQFF. CDR3 nucleotides: TGCGCCAGCAGCTTGGCATCGGGACTAGCGGGGCCGGGTGAGCAGTTCTTC. The whole variable domain, remainder taken from reference TRBV5-1 and TRBJ2-1, is KAGVTQTPRYLIKTRGQQVTLSCSPISGHRSVSWYQQTPGQGLQFLFEYFSETQRNKGNFPGRFSGRQFSNSRSEMNVSTLELGDSALYLCASSLASGLAGPGEQFFGPGTRLTVL.

The sample holds one count of this clone. The rearrangement links TRBV7-2 to TRBJ1-5, with D uncertain. The ends were cut back, 3 bases at V and 1 base at J, with 7 bases in the middle. The CDR3 length is 14 residues. Per germline, CDR1 SGHTA and CDR2 FQGNSA. The CDR3 region has the DNA TGTGCCAGCAGCTTTGCCGGGAGCAATCAGCCCCAGCATTTT. Amino acids: CASSFAGSNQPQHF.

The sample holds a few counts of this clone. V gene TRBV21-1 combines with J gene TRBJ2-1; the table's D call of TRBD1 was not tested on the DNA. TRBV21-1 is an annotated pseudogene. CDR3 length equals 14 residues. This CDR3 is CAVLQDRLDNEQFF. CDR3 sequence (DNA): TGTGCCGTGTTACAGGACAGGTTGGACAATGAGCAGTTCTTC.

This clone was picked up one time. The gene calls are TRBV6-5 and TRBJ1-3; the D is unclear. V was clipped by 6 bases and J by 0 bases, with 9 bases between them. CDR3 length: 14 amino acids. Per the germline V gene, CDR1 is MNHEY and CDR2 is SVGAGI. The CDR3 loop reads CASSVQSSGNTIYF. The CDR3 DNA reads as TGTGCCAGCAGCGTACAGAGCTCTGGAAACACCATATATTTT.

The V gene is TRBV14, the J gene TRBJ2-7; tentative D call: TRBD2 (5 bases). The CDR3 contains 13 residues. Germline V CDR1 and CDR2: SGHDN, FVKESK. V was cut by 1 base and J by 5 bases, with 9 bases left in between. This CDR3 is CASSQGTFHEQYF. For the CDR3, the DNA is TGTGCCAGCAGCCAAGGGACTTTCCACGAGCAGTACTTC.

Of note for this clone: Other DNA sequences in this specimen translate into the identical CDR3. The chain recombines TRBV18 with TRBJ1-4, with D unclear. Germline V gene sequence: CDR1 KGHSH, CDR2 LQKENI. This CDR3 has 14 amino acids. V gave up 6 bases and J gave up 0 bases, with 8 bases separating them. The DNA of the CDR3 is TGTGCCAGCTCGCCGGGAGCAACTAATGAAAAACTGTTTTTT. Translating it yields CASSPGATNEKLFF.

The chain uses TRBV7-3 and TRBJ1-5, with D tentatively TRBD1 (6 bases). The V end was cut by 2 bases, the J end by 3 bases, with 23 bases between. Germline V gene sequence: CDR1 SGHTA, CDR2 FQGTGA. This CDR3 is 19 amino acids long. CDR3 loop: CASSLWLGPPTGHNQPQHF. As DNA, the CDR3 is TGTGCCAGCAGCTTATGGCTCGGTCCCCCCACAGGGCACAATCAGCCCCAGCATTTT.

The CDR3 region is CSVEASGSISYNEQFF. The DNA for the CDR3 is TGCAGCGTTGAAGCTAGCGGGAGCATCTCCTACAATGAGCAGTTCTTC. V and J are TRBV29-1 and TRBJ2-1; TRBD2 agrees at 10 bases. V was pared by 1 base and J by 0 bases, with 3 bases of the junction left unmatched. This CDR3 region has 16 residues. The germline V gene has CDR1 SQVTM and CDR2 ANQGSEA.

This chain connects TRBV11-2 to TRBJ2-2; D remains ambiguous. V dropped 5 bases and J dropped 6 bases, with 19 bases sitting between them. This CDR3 spans 16 amino acids. The V gene's germline CDR1 is SGHAT and CDR2 FQNNGV. CDR3 DNA sequence: TGTGCCAGCAGCAGTCGACCGACAAACAGTCCCGGGGAGCTGTTTTTT. Amino acids: CASSSRPTNSPGELFF.